These T cell receptor beta chains were read from a single sample in a study of blood T cell repertoires in COVID-19. Measured with immunoSEQ multiplex PCR; TCRdb has only the in-frame clones, and not every one. This table has 110,000 to 150,000 clones, around 80% appearing once. The sample taken for sequencing was PBMCs or T cells enriched from blood (not recorded which). Every receptor here comes from a woman under 30 who had been exposed to COVID-19. Both conserved end residues are part of each CDR3. D genes are given only for firm matches. Expanded clones get a size class; other rows say once, few or many, or leave the size out.

abundance | j_gene | v_gene | d_gene | CDR3aa | CDR3nt
NA | TRBJ1-2 | TRBV30 | NA | CAWSSNYGYTF | TGTGCCTGGAGTTCAAACTATGGCTACACCTTC
few | TRBJ2-4 | TRBV11-2 | TRBD2 | CASSTLRLAGKNIQYF | TGTGCCAGCAGCACCCTTCGACTAGCGGGAAAAAACATTCAGTACTTC
NA | TRBJ1-5 | TRBV5-5 | NA | CASSLVGGRGNQPQHF | TGTGCCAGCAGCTTGGTCGGGGGGCGCGGCAATCAGCCCCAGCATTTT
NA | TRBJ2-3 | TRBV4-3 | TRBD2 | CASSQDRAGGPTDTQYF | TGCGCCAGCAGCCAAGATCGAGCGGGAGGGCCGACAGATACGCAGTATTTT
few | TRBJ1-2 | TRBV27 | TRBD1 | CASSRSRTGVARQIYGYTF | TGTGCCAGCAGTCGTTCCAGGACAGGGGTCGCCCGTCAAATCTATGGCTACACCTTC
NA | TRBJ1-3 | TRBV5-1 | NA | CASSPGRENTIYF | TGCGCCAGCAGTCCCGGACGGGAAAACACCATATATTTT
once | TRBJ2-2 | TRBV7-3 | TRBD2 | CASNPAGGTGELFF | TGTGCCAGCAACCCCGCGGGGGGCACCGGGGAGCTGTTTTTT
NA | TRBJ1-4 | TRBV11-3 | NA | CASSKNRVMVLTNEKLFF | TGTGCCAGCAGCAAAAACAGGGTTATGGTGTTAACTAATGAAAAACTGTTTTTT
NA | TRBJ2-6 | TRBV6-5 | NA | CASLAGESGANVLTF | TGTGCCAGCCTGGCCGGGGAATCTGGGGCCAACGTCCTGACTTTC
NA | TRBJ1-5 | TRBV18 | NA | CASSARGNQPQHF | TGTGCCAGCTCTGCGAGGGGGAATCAGCCCCAGCATTTT
NA | TRBJ2-1 | TRBV5-4 | NA | CASSLVRDEQFF | TGTGCCAGCAGCTTGGTGCGGGATGAGCAGTTCTTC
NA | TRBJ1-1 | TRBV6-2/TRBV6-3 | NA | CASSHGGNTEAFF | TGTGCCAGCAGTCACGGCGGGAACACTGAAGCTTTCTTT
NA | TRBJ2-7 | TRBV19 | TRBD1 | CASSIPGTASRYEQYF | TGTGCCAGTAGTATACCCGGGACAGCATCCCGCTACGAGCAGTACTTC
NA | TRBJ1-3 | TRBV10-3 | NA | CAISEGSAGNTIYF | TGTGCCATCAGTGAGGGGTCAGCGGGAAACACCATATATTTT
NA | TRBJ1-2 | TRBV24-1 | NA | CATSDRTVFYGYTF | TGTGCCACCAGTGATCGGACAGTCTTCTATGGCTACACCTTC
NA | TRBJ1-6 | TRBV7-9 | NA | CASSSDSSNSPLHF | TGTGCCAGCAGCTCCGACAGCTCTAATTCACCCCTCCACTTT
NA | TRBJ2-1 | TRBV7-2 | TRBD2 | CASSLRDYKRLAAYNEQFF | TGTGCCAGCAGCTTACGGGATTACAAAAGACTAGCGGCCTACAATGAGCAGTTCTTC
NA | TRBJ2-5 | TRBV7-2 | TRBD1 | CASSPGQGRETQYF | TGTGCCAGCAGCCCTGGACAGGGGAGGGAGACCCAGTACTTC
NA | TRBJ1-2 | TRBV5-4 | NA | CASSWGGPTVNYGYTF | TGTGCCAGCAGCTGGGGGGGGCCGACGGTGAACTATGGCTACACCTTC
NA | TRBJ2-1 | TRBV14 | NA | CASSQDRVLSSYNEQFF | TGTGCCAGCAGCCAAGATCGGGTTTTGTCCAGTTACAATGAGCAGTTCTTC
NA | TRBJ2-2 | TRBV7-2 | TRBD2 | CASSLAAGGPGELFF | TGTGCCAGCAGTTTAGCGGCGGGAGGGCCGGGGGAGCTGTTTTTT
few | TRBJ2-7 | TRBV6-2/TRBV6-3 | NA | CASSYGSGVYEQYF | TGTGCCAGCAGTTATGGTTCAGGGGTGTACGAGCAGTACTTC
NA | TRBJ2-7 | TRBV15 | TRBD2 | CATSSFSTSGSWYEQYF | TGTGCCACCAGCTCTTTCTCCACTAGCGGGAGTTGGTACGAGCAGTACTTC
NA | TRBJ2-1 | TRBV7-7 | TRBD2 | CASSLPGLENEQFF | TGTGCCAGCAGCCTACCGGGACTAGAGAATGAGCAGTTCTTC
once | TRBJ2-7 | TRBV9 | TRBD2 | CASSVVSGSGYEQYF | TGTGCCAGCAGCGTAGTTAGCGGGAGTGGGTACGAGCAGTACTTC
NA | TRBJ2-7 | TRBV19 | NA | CASSMDTRGYEQYF | TGTGCCAGTAGTATGGACACCCGTGGGTACGAGCAGTACTTC
NA | TRBJ1-1 | TRBV7-3 | NA | CASSLKGLDTEAFF | TGTGCCAGCAGCTTAAAGGGGTTGGACACTGAAGCTTTCTTT
NA | TRBJ2-3 | TRBV7-9 | NA | CASSPSSSSTDTQYF | TGTGCCAGCAGCCCGTCTAGCAGCAGCACAGATACGCAGTATTTT
NA | TRBJ1-2 | TRBV6-4 | NA | CASKSRAGDGYTF | TGTGCCAGCAAATCACGAGCGGGAGATGGCTACACCTTC
NA | TRBJ2-7 | TRBV7-2 | TRBD1 | CASSSQQGAFYEQYF | TGTGCCAGCAGCTCACAACAGGGGGCTTTCTACGAGCAGTACTTC
NA | TRBJ2-1 | TRBV5-1 | NA | CASSPPGGIDNEQFF | TGCGCCAGCAGCCCACCCGGCGGGATCGACAATGAGCAGTTCTTC
NA | TRBJ2-5 | TRBV6-6 | TRBD2 | CASSYVAGVGETQYF | TGTGCCAGCAGTTACGTAGCGGGAGTAGGCGAGACCCAGTACTTC